What follows are 29 T cell receptor beta chains derived from one specimen sequenced in a study of blood T cell repertoires in COVID-19. This table comes from immunoSEQ multiplex PCR, and its TCRdb copy is limited to in-frame clones, with some not included. The sample has over 14,000 clones; 88% are singletons. The sequenced sample was peripheral blood. These TCRs come from a human donor in a cohort sampled during active COVID-19.

DNA of the CDR3: TGTGCCAGCAGCCCCGAGCCGGGACTTAGGGAGCAGTTCTTC. Protein product: CASSPEPGLREQFF. The chain couples TRBV7-3 to TRBJ2-1, with D possibly being TRBD2 (6 bases). The germline V and J ends were trimmed by 5 bases and 10 bases, with 18 bases remaining between them. The CDR3 runs 14 residues. CDR1 and CDR2 from the germline V gene are SGHTA and FQGTGA. The full variable domain, its missing parts supplied by reference TRBV7-3 and TRBJ2-1, is GAGVSQTPSNKVTEKGKYVELRCDPISGHTALYWYRQSLGQGPEFLIYFQGTGAADDSGLPNDRFFAVRPEGSVSTLKIQRTERGDSAVYLCASSPEPGLREQFFGPGTRLTVL.

The rearrangement uses TRBV27 and TRBJ2-3; D is perhaps TRBD2 (6 bases). The length of the CDR3 is 14 residues. Trimming removed 3 bases at V and 1 base at J, with 8 bases between. Germline V CDR1 and CDR2: MNHEY, SMNVEV (reference sequence). The CDR3 nucleotides are TGTGCCAGCAGTTTGTGGGGGGGCACAGATACGCAGTATTTT. It is translated as CASSLWGGTDTQYF.

The gene calls are TRBV15 and TRBJ2-2; 8 bases align to TRBD1. The CDR3 runs to 17 residues. From germline, CDR1 is LNHNV and CDR2 YYDKDF (reference sequence). The junction had 13 bases not matched to a gene; V was cut back by 4 bases and J by 6 bases. CDR3 amino acids: CATSNYRTGSPPGELFF. The CDR3 nucleotides read TGTGCCACCAGCAATTACAGGACAGGGAGTCCGCCCGGGGAGCTGTTTTTT.

J is TRBJ2-7 and V is TRBV9; D gene ambiguous. Deletions cut 4 bases from V and 5 bases from J, with 13 bases between. This CDR3 has 13 amino acids. Germline-derived CDR1 and CDR2 are SGDLS and YYNGEE. CDR3 loop: CASSFFHSDEQYF. The CDR3 DNA reads as TGTGCCAGCAGCTTCTTCCATTCGGACGAGCAGTACTTC.

The CDR3 bases are TGTGCCAGTCGACAGGAACGGAACTATGGCTACACCTTC. Its translation: CASRQERNYGYTF. The chain links TRBV5-6 to TRBJ1-2; the D gene is possibly TRBD1 (6 bases). There are 13 residues in the CDR3. Trimming left V 8 bases short and J 2 bases short, with 13 bases between. The germline CDR1 and CDR2 sequences are SGHDT and YYEEEE.

The chain joins TRBV7-3 to TRBJ2-2, with 10 bases matching TRBD1. V dropped 6 bases and J dropped 4; count of bases not matched to a gene: 8. This CDR3 spans 16 amino acids. Germline V gene data show CDR1 as SGHTA and CDR2 as FQGTGA. CDR3 nucleotides: TGTGCCAGCAGGTCTCCGGGACAGGGGACCACCGGGGAGCTGTTTTTT. Protein product: CASRSPGQGTTGELFF. The entire variable domain, with the rest obtained from reference TRBV7-3 and TRBJ2-2, is as follows: GAGVSQTPSNKVTEKGKYVELRCDPISGHTALYWYRQSLGQGPEFLIYFQGTGAADDSGLPNDRFFAVRPEGSVSTLKIQRTERGDSAVYLCASRSPGQGTTGELFFGEGSRLTVL.

The chain employs TRBV11-2 and TRBJ2-1, with 7 bases fitting TRBD2. The CDR3 is 15 amino acids. Trimming cost V 4 bases and J 9 bases; bases outside gene matches: 12. Germline V CDR1 and CDR2: SGHAT, FQNNGV. The CDR3 nucleotides are TGTGCCAGCAGCTCGCGGGGGAGGGGCTTTGTTGAGCAGTTCTTC. Protein sequence: CASSSRGRGFVEQFF.

This chain links TRBV5-1 with TRBJ2-1; possible D gene TRBD2, 7 bases. V dropped 0 bases and J dropped 2 bases, with 9 bases sitting between them. The CDR3 is 15 amino acids. Germline V CDR1 and CDR2: SGHRS, YFSETQ. CDR3 in DNA: TGCGCCAGCAGCTTGGAGGGGGGGACCTACAATGAGCAGTTCTTC. Its protein is CASSLEGGTYNEQFF.

The chain couples TRBV3-1 (or the pseudogene TRBV3-2) to TRBJ1-5; 9 nucleotides match TRBD1. Germline-derived CDR1 and CDR2 are LGHDT and YNNKEL (reference sequence). The J segment lost 5 bases and the V segment lost 1 base, leaving 3 bases of the junction unmatched. CDR3 size: 15 residues. The CDR3 nucleotides read TGTGCCAGCAGCCAAGGCGGACAGGGGTATCAGCCCCAGCATTTT. It specifies CASSQGGQGYQPQHF.

V is TRBV19 and J is TRBJ2-7, with TRBD2 identical over 10 bases. V trimming: 5 bases; J trimming: 2 bases; junction bases outside the gene matches: 6. The CDR3 totals 15 residues. From germline, CDR1 is LNHDA and CDR2 SQIVND (reference sequence). In DNA, the CDR3 is TGTGCCAGTAGTTGGGCTAGCGGGAGTCCCTACGAGCAGTACTTC. The encoded protein is CASSWASGSPYEQYF.

This clone has just a few counts. V usage is TRBV25-1 and J usage is TRBJ1-2, with D possibly matching TRBD1 (6 bases). With 6 bases removed from V and 7 bases from J, the gap between germline ends came to 12 bases. Germline CDR1 is MGHDK and CDR2 is SYGVNS. The CDR3 sequence is 12 residues long. The CDR3 is CASSPTGSGYTF. CDR3 in DNA: TGTGCCAGCAGCCCTACAGGGAGTGGCTACACCTTC.

This clone is medium-sized by share. V gene TRBV6-4 combines with J gene TRBJ1-5; 7 nucleotides align to TRBD1. Germline V CDR1 and CDR2: MRHNA, SNTAGT. The J segment lost 2 bases and the V segment lost 2 bases, leaving 9 bases of the junction unmatched. This CDR3 spans 17 amino acids. DNA of the CDR3: TGTGCCAGCAGTGACCCCGAGGGGGCTATTGGCAATCAGCCCCAGCATTTT. It is translated as CASSDPEGAIGNQPQHF.

This chain joins TRBV5-1 and TRBJ2-5, with 8 bases fitting TRBD1. Germline V gives CDR1 SGHRS, CDR2 YFSETQ. Trimming cost V 1 base and J 1 base; bases outside gene matches: 3. The CDR3 sequence is 15 residues long. The CDR3 loop reads CASSLRGTGQETQYF. CDR3 nucleotides: TGCGCCAGCAGCTTGAGAGGGACAGGCCAAGAGACCCAGTACTTC.

This clone was counted a few times. The rearrangement uses TRBV27 and TRBJ2-3; 7 bases map to TRBD2. From germline, CDR1 is MNHEY and CDR2 SMNVEV (reference sequence). This CDR3 is built from 14 residues. Trimming cost V 6 bases and J 5 bases; bases outside gene matches: 8. The CDR3 DNA is TGTGCCAGCAGCTCCGGACTAGTTGGAGATACGCAGTATTTT. Its translation is CASSSGLVGDTQYF.

The rearrangement uses TRBV4-2 and TRBJ2-1; 7 nucleotides align to TRBD1. CDR1 and CDR2 (germline): LGHNA, YNFKEQ. The V gene end was trimmed by 1 base and the J gene end by 4 bases; junction bases not matched to a gene: 4. This CDR3 contains 15 residues. The DNA for the CDR3 is TGTGCCAGCAGCCAAGGACAGGGAGAGTACAATGAGCAGTTCTTC. Translated, it gives CASSQGQGEYNEQFF.

The rearrangement links TRBV28 to TRBJ2-3; the D gene is possibly TRBD2 (5 bases). V shed 2 bases and J shed 3 bases, with 9 bases lying between them. The CDR3 consists of 14 residues. Germline V lookup: CDR1 MDHEN, CDR2 SYDVKM. CDR3 sequence reads: CASSLGGGTDTQYF. The CDR3 DNA is TGTGCCAGCAGTTTAGGCGGAGGTACAGATACGCAGTATTTT.

This clone was seen a handful of times. V is TRBV19 and J is TRBJ2-4; 11 nucleotides align to TRBD2. J was trimmed by 12 bases and V by 3 bases; bases with no gene match: 7. CDR1 and CDR2 from the germline V gene are LNHDA and SQIVND (reference sequence). This CDR3 spans 14 amino acids. The CDR3, as DNA: TGTGCCAGTAGTATGGGGACTAGCGGATACCATCAGTACTTC. Translation gives CASSMGTSGYHQYF.

V usage is TRBV7-3 and J usage is TRBJ2-3, with TRBD2 matching 12 bases. The CDR3 consists of 16 residues. After removal of 5 bases from V and 1 base from J, the junction contained 4 bases not matched to a gene. Per germline, CDR1 SGHTA and CDR2 FQGTGA. The CDR3 bases are TGTGCCAGCAGCCTAGCGGGAGGGCCGGGCACAGATACGCAGTATTTT. This gives the protein CASSLAGGPGTDTQYF.

The gene calls are TRBV21-1 and TRBJ2-7; the table's D call TRBD1 went unverified against the DNA. TRBV21-1 is flagged as a pseudogene. The CDR3 has 15 amino acids. DNA for the CDR3: TGTGCCAGCAGCGGGCTACAGGGGCTCCCCTACGAGCAGTACTTC. As protein: CASSGLQGLPYEQYF.

V and J are TRBV28 and TRBJ2-1, with 9 nucleotides matching TRBD2. V dropped 6 bases and J dropped 15; count of bases not matched to a gene: 15. The CDR3 contains 14 residues. CDR1 is MDHEN, CDR2 SYDVKM, per germline. The CDR3 nucleotides read TGTGCCAGCAGCTCATTTCTAGCGGGGCGGAGCGGGTTCTTC. This sequence encodes CASSSFLAGRSGFF. The whole variable domain, remainder taken from reference TRBV28 and TRBJ2-1, is DVKVTQSSRYLVKRTGEKVFLECVQDMDHENMFWYRQDPGLGLRLIYFSYDVKMKEKGDIPEGYSVSREKKERFSLILESASTNQTSMYLCASSSFLAGRSGFFGPGTRLTVL.

The gene calls are TRBV15 and TRBJ2-7, with TRBD2 matching over 9 bases. CDR3 size: 14 residues. The V segment lost 3 bases and the J segment 4 bases; nucleotides outside the gene matches: 4. The germline V gene encodes CDR1 LNHNV and CDR2 YYDKDF (reference sequence). CDR3 loop: CATSSGTSMYEQYF. The CDR3 DNA reads as TGTGCCACCAGCAGCGGGACTAGCATGTACGAGCAGTACTTC.

This chain connects TRBV15 to TRBJ1-1; tentative D call: TRBD1 (5 bases). Trimming took 0 bases from V and 4 from J, leaving 12 bases between them. Germline V lookup: CDR1 LNHNV, CDR2 YYDKDF (reference sequence). The CDR3 is 15 residues long. CDR3 nucleotide sequence: TGTGCCACCAGCAGAGATCGTGGGGGGGGCACTGAAGCTTTCTTT. Protein product: CATSRDRGGGTEAFF.

In its sample, this clone was seen once. This chain links TRBV2 with TRBJ1-2; D might be TRBD1 (6 bases). CDR1 and CDR2 (germline): SNHLY, FYNNEI. There are 14 residues in the CDR3. Trimming cost V 6 bases and J 6 bases, with 17 bases left between them. The CDR3, as DNA: TGTGCCAGCAGCGCCCAGGGGCTACGTGATGGCTACACCTTC. This gives the protein CASSAQGLRDGYTF. The full variable domain, with the rest looked up from reference TRBV2 and TRBJ1-2, is EPEVTQTPSHQVTQMGQEVILRCVPISNHLYFYWYRQILGQKVEFLVSFYNNEISEKSEIFDDQFSVERPDGSNFTLKIRSTKLEDSAMYFCASSAQGLRDGYTFGSGTRLTVV.

The rearrangement joins TRBV3-1 (or the pseudogene TRBV3-2) to TRBJ2-1; 8 nucleotides align to TRBD2. The CDR3 covers 15 residues. CDR1 is LGHDT and CDR2 is YNNKEL in the germline V gene (reference sequence). After removal of 0 bases from V and 6 bases from J, the junction contained 4 bases not matched to a gene. The CDR3 region is CASSQDLGRVNEQFF. DNA of the CDR3: TGTGCCAGCAGCCAAGACCTCGGGAGGGTCAATGAGCAGTTCTTC.

This clone was seen a single time. This sequence joins TRBV7-8 and TRBJ1-5, with TRBD1 matching 7 bases. The CDR3 sequence is 14 residues long. From germline, CDR1 is SGHVS and CDR2 FQNEAQ. Germline trimming cut 5 bases from V and 7 bases from J; bases unmatched to any gene: 8. Written as DNA, the CDR3 is TGTGCCAGCAGCGGCGGGACAGCCAAACAGCCCCAGCATTTT. Translating gives CASSGGTAKQPQHF.

V is TRBV5-1 and J is TRBJ2-1, with 8 bases lining up with TRBD2. V shed 4 bases and J 6 bases; nucleotides not matched to a gene: 3. The germline V gene has CDR1 SGHRS and CDR2 YFSETQ. This CDR3 has 13 amino acids. Written as DNA, the CDR3 is TGCGCCAGCAGCCCAGGGACTAGCAATGAGCAGTTCTTC. It yields the protein CASSPGTSNEQFF.

This chain uses TRBV25-1 with TRBJ2-5; the D is unclear. V lost 7 bases, J lost 5 bases, and 5 bases lay in between. The CDR3 is 10 residues long. CDR1 is MGHDK and CDR2 is SYGVNS in the germline V gene. The CDR3 DNA sequence: TGTGCCAGCAAGAGGGAGACCCAGTACTTC. Its protein product is CASKRETQYF.

This sequence joins TRBV7-9 and TRBJ2-7, with 11 positions matching TRBD1. The junction had 7 bases not matched to a gene; V was cut back by 5 bases and J by 4 bases. This CDR3 is 15 amino acids long. The germline V gene has CDR1 SEHNR and CDR2 FQNEAQ (reference sequence). In nucleotides, the CDR3 is TGTGCCAGCAGCCCCTGGACAGGGGGCGGATACGAGCAGTACTTC. Encoded protein: CASSPWTGGGYEQYF.

This sequence joins TRBV28 and TRBJ2-7; weak D call: TRBD2 (5 bases). Trimming cost V 2 bases and J 5 bases, with 13 bases left between them. The CDR3 spans 14 residues. CDR1 is MDHEN and CDR2 is SYDVKM in the germline V gene. For the CDR3, the DNA is TGTGCCAGCAGTTTACGGGGTGAGTGGGACGAGCAGTACTTC. Its protein product is CASSLRGEWDEQYF.